This T cell receptor (beta chain) was sequenced during a study of cytomegalovirus exposure and HLA in healthy donors. Study as a whole: Among several hundred genotyped donors, approximately 80% fell in the Caucasian-associated ancestry cluster. General study points: Presence/absence analyses took donor sequencing depth as roughly uniform. As immune exposure information, only CMV serostatus was available. A prior analysis recorded that most TCR beta V segments were productive about 90% or about 30% of the time.

About this clone itself: Its antigen remains unknown.

60 Vbeta and 13 Jbeta primers were used in PCR. Assay: immunoSEQ multiplex PCR; the TCRdb copy retains only in-frame clones and omits some. The data show some 250,000 clones, about four fifths seen once. Trimming removed 5 bases from V and 0 bases from J, with 10 bases in between. The CDR3 length is 15 residues. The germline gives CDR1 SGHAT, CDR2 FQNNGV. This clonotype was obtained from a woman aged 40 to 49 in good health and CMV-seropositive. Sequenced input: PBMCs. The chain is built from TRBV11-2 and TRBJ1-4, with unresolved D. The CDR3: CASSPRFATNEKLFF. DNA of the CDR3: TGTGCCAGCAGCCCCAGATTTGCAACTAATGAAAAACTGTTTTTT.